This is a list of T cell receptor beta chains from one sample in a study of shared clonotypes between healthy human individuals. Assay: immunoSEQ multiplex PCR; the TCRdb copy retains only in-frame clones and omits some. The sample gives under 600,000 clones, approximately 79% of which show up once; roughly an eighth is in the top ten. What was sequenced was PBMCs. These receptors were obtained from a woman aged 40 to 55 in good health. Some clones in this sample may be carry-over from other donors' samples. The CDR3 runs from the conserved cysteine through the conserved F or W.

CDR3 protein: CASSVPMLGLDTQYF; V gene: TRBV6-1; J gene: TRBJ2-3
CDR3 protein: CASSPVGQGAGMQTQYF; V gene: TRBV18; J gene: TRBJ2-5
CDR3 protein: CAWSGGTGGVFFGKLFF; V gene: TRBV30; J gene: TRBJ1-4
CDR3 protein: CASSSGLAGVADTQYF; V gene: TRBV9; J gene: TRBJ2-3
CDR3 protein: CASSLEGTAGQPQHF; V gene: TRBV7-9; J gene: TRBJ1-5
CDR3 protein: CASSFRTSGGARNEQFF; V gene: TRBV11-2; J gene: TRBJ2-1
CDR3 protein: CASSRNPEEHYGYTF; V gene: TRBV19; J gene: TRBJ1-2
CDR3 protein: CASSLGPSGGGSTDTQYF; V gene: TRBV5-1; J gene: TRBJ2-3
CDR3 protein: CASSFLSGRNTGELFF; V gene: TRBV11-2; J gene: TRBJ2-2
CDR3 protein: CASSMRKDREIAFF; V gene: TRBV19; J gene: TRBJ1-1
CDR3 protein: CASSFLATNEKLFF; V gene: TRBV27; J gene: TRBJ1-4